The 31 T cell receptor beta chains reported below all come from one sample, sequenced in a study of cytomegalovirus exposure and HLA in healthy donors (dated by TCRdb to 2017 to 2019). Receptors were amplified or captured by the immunoSEQ multiplex PCR assay. A mixture of 60 forward primers for TCR Vbeta segments and 13 reverse primers for TCR Jbeta segments was used in the multiplex PCR. This immuneACCESS table, as held by TCRdb, lists in-frame sequences with V and J called but not all clones. Of the missing ones, under half trace to an unresolved V gene in checked studies; the others have no known cause. Within this sample are approximately 100,000 clones, with over 70% of them counted one time only. The ten biggest clones cover about 5% of the sample. The sequencing input was PBMCs. The origin of the receptors is a woman aged 35 to 49 in good health and CMV-seronegative.

The chain uses TRBV18 and TRBJ2-1, with D maybe TRBD1 (5 bases). The V end lost 3 bases, the J end lost 10 bases, and 16 bases lay between the germline ends. This CDR3 has 14 residues. Germline CDR1 is KGHSH and CDR2 is LQKENI. As DNA, the CDR3 is TGTGCCAGCTCACCCTGGACACTGGTAGGAGAGCAGTTCTTC. Protein product: CASSPWTLVGEQFF. The complete variable domain, with remaining parts taken from reference TRBV18 and TRBJ2-1, reads NAGVMQNPRHLVRRRGQEARLRCSPMKGHSHVYWYRQLPEEGLKFMVYLQKENIIDESGMPKERFSAEFPKEGPSILRIQQVVRGDSAAYFCASSPWTLVGEQFFGPGTRLTVL.

This clone was counted between two and nine times. V usage is TRBV7-2 and J usage is TRBJ2-1; 9 positions agree with TRBD2. The CDR3 is 14 residues long. Per the germline V gene, CDR1 is SGHTA and CDR2 is FQGNSA. V was clipped by 7 bases and J by 3 bases; unmatched bases: 4. The CDR3 nucleotides read TGTGCCAGCAATCCTAGCGGGGACTACAATGAGCAGTTCTTC. Translated: CASNPSGDYNEQFF.

The CDR3 is CASSGRVLSMNTEAFF. The CDR3, as DNA: TGTGCCAGCAGTGGCAGGGTACTATCCATGAACACTGAAGCTTTCTTT. The chain carries TRBV2 and TRBJ1-1; tentatively, D is TRBD1 (5 bases). The V gene lost 4 bases and the J gene lost 0 bases, with 15 bases spanning the gap. CDR3 length: 16 amino acids. Germline CDR1 and CDR2: SNHLY and FYNNEI. The full variable domain, its missing parts supplied by reference TRBV2 and TRBJ1-1, is EPEVTQTPSHQVTQMGQEVILRCVPISNHLYFYWYRQILGQKVEFLVSFYNNEISEKSEIFDDQFSVERPDGSNFTLKIRSTKLEDSAMYFCASSGRVLSMNTEAFFGQGTRLTVV.

The chain has TRBV6-5 and TRBJ1-2; D is perhaps TRBD1 (5 bases). The germline V and J ends were trimmed by 0 bases and 8 bases, with 10 bases remaining between them. Germline lookup yields CDR1 MNHEY and CDR2 SVGAGI. The CDR3 is 13 amino acids. The chain's CDR3 is CASSYSTQGGYTF. CDR3 DNA: TGTGCCAGCAGTTACTCGACGCAGGGAGGCTACACCTTC.

A few counts support this clone. The chain combines TRBV4-1 with TRBJ2-3; 8 bases match TRBD2. V was pared by 4 bases and J by 10 bases, with 7 bases of the junction left unmatched. The germline V gene has CDR1 MGHRA and CDR2 YSYEKL. CDR3 length equals 13 residues. The CDR3 region is CASSLGLEAPQYF. In DNA, the CDR3 is TGCGCCAGCAGCCTGGGACTAGAGGCCCCGCAGTATTTT.

V and J are TRBV6-1 and TRBJ2-2; TRBD2 is a possible D gene (6 bases). The CDR3 contains 16 residues. Germline values: CDR1 MNHNS, CDR2 SASEGT. Trimming left V 2 bases short and J 0 bases short, with 10 bases between. CDR3 sequence (DNA): TGTGCCAGCAGTGAATCTCGGGGGTCGAACACCGGGGAGCTGTTTTTT. Translation: CASSESRGSNTGELFF.

V and J are TRBV20-1 and TRBJ1-1; D is possibly TRBD1 (6 bases). Germline CDR1 reads DFQATT; CDR2 reads SNEGSKA (reference sequence). The length of the CDR3 is 11 residues. V shed 4 bases and J shed 11 bases, with 14 bases lying between them. DNA of the CDR3: TGCAGTGCTATAATACAGGGCTTTGCTTTCTTT. Protein: CSAIIQGFAFF.

This chain uses TRBV19 with TRBJ1-1; D may be TRBD1 (5 bases). Trimming stripped 6 bases from V and 3 bases from J, with 11 bases between. Germline V CDR1 and CDR2: LNHDA, SQIVND (reference sequence). This CDR3 contains 13 residues. CDR3 region: CASSKTEDTEAFF. The DNA of the CDR3 is TGTGCCAGTAGCAAGACAGAGGACACTGAAGCTTTCTTT.

This chain connects TRBV11-2 to TRBJ1-3; tentatively, D is TRBD1 (6 bases). Per germline, CDR1 SGHAT and CDR2 FQNNGV. The CDR3 covers 16 residues. V dropped 3 bases and J dropped 4 bases, with 16 bases sitting between them. In DNA form, the CDR3 reads TGTGCCAGCAGCTTTATACCACACGACAGGGGAAACACCATATATTTT. It yields the protein CASSFIPHDRGNTIYF.

On this clone: Its ends do not fully match the called genes, so a read error is possible. This chain joins TRBV7-7 and TRBJ2-3, with TRBD2 matching 7 bases. CDR3 length: 13 amino acids. Germline CDR1 is SSHAT and CDR2 is FNYEAQ (reference sequence). The CDR3 loop reads CASSFTGRQTQYF. DNA of the CDR3: TGTGCTAGCAGCTTTACCGGGAGGCAAACGCAGTATTTT.

The J gene is TRBJ1-5, the V gene TRBV5-6; D is ambiguous. The CDR3 totals 14 residues. Per the germline V gene, CDR1 is SGHDT and CDR2 is YYEEEE. Trimming left V 0 bases short and J 2 bases short, with 6 bases between. CDR3 nucleotides: TGTGCCAGCAGCTTGGGACATGGCAATCAGCCCCAGCATTTT. This encodes CASSLGHGNQPQHF.

This rearrangement joins TRBV9 to TRBJ2-3; a weak D match, TRBD2 (7 bases). This CDR3 is built from 16 residues. Trimming took off 4 bases at V and 1 base at J, with 16 bases between the two ends. Germline assignment: CDR1 SGDLS and CDR2 YYNGEE. The CDR3 here is CASSSGTFIGTDTQYF. CDR3 nucleotide sequence: TGTGCCAGCAGCAGCGGGACATTTATCGGCACAGATACGCAGTATTTT.

The count of this clone is one. V and J are TRBV5-6 and TRBJ2-7; tentative D call: TRBD2 (6 bases). CDR3 length: 13 amino acids. Germline-derived CDR1 and CDR2 are SGHDT and YYEEEE. Trimming removed 4 bases from V and 3 bases from J, with 11 bases in between. As DNA, the CDR3 is TGTGCCAGCAGCCTCTGGCGGGACTACGAGCAGTACTTC. It encodes CASSLWRDYEQYF.

CDR3 in DNA: TGCGCCAGCAGCCCGATGACGGGGAATCAGCCCCAGCATTTT. Translation gives CASSPMTGNQPQHF. The chain employs TRBV4-1 and TRBJ1-5; D unclear. From germline, CDR1 is MGHRA and CDR2 YSYEKL. The CDR3 extends over 14 amino acids. V was cut by 4 bases and J by 4 bases, with 11 bases left in between.

This chain joins TRBV28 and TRBJ1-6; the D gene is possibly TRBD1 (5 bases). V gave up 6 bases and J gave up 9 bases, with 18 bases separating them. This CDR3 contains 15 residues. Germline V gene sequence: CDR1 MDHEN, CDR2 SYDVKM. The CDR3 region has the DNA TGTGCCAGCAGGGTAACTCGGACAACTGGTTCACCCCTCCACTTT. Translated, it gives CASRVTRTTGSPLHF.

The chain uses TRBV7-2 and TRBJ1-1; D unclear. The CDR3 consists of 11 residues. Germline CDR1 is SGHTA and CDR2 is FQGNSA. Trimming removed 7 bases at V and 3 bases at J, with 6 bases between. The CDR3 here is CASKRDTEAFF. CDR3 DNA sequence: TGTGCCAGCAAGAGGGACACTGAAGCTTTCTTT.

J is TRBJ1-1 and V is TRBV6-5; unclear D gene. The CDR3 has 14 amino acids. From germline, CDR1 is MNHEY and CDR2 SVGAGI. V lost 2 bases to trimming and J lost 3 bases, with 10 bases between them. CDR3 sequence (DNA): TGTGCCAGCAGTTACGGAGGCGGATACACTGAAGCTTTCTTT. Translated: CASSYGGGYTEAFF.

This clone was observed a few times. The chain uses TRBV7-9 and TRBJ2-3; 7 bases map to TRBD2. The CDR3 is 15 residues long. After removal of 3 bases from V and 2 bases from J, the junction contained 5 bases not matched to a gene. Germline V CDR1 and CDR2: SEHNR, FQNEAQ (reference sequence). CDR3: CASSLDRDYTDTQYF. The CDR3, as DNA: TGTGCCAGCAGCTTGGACCGGGACTACACAGATACGCAGTATTTT.

V is TRBV7-9 and J is TRBJ1-2; no clear D gene. V lost 3 bases, J lost 5 bases, and 13 bases lay in between. Per the germline V gene, CDR1 is SEHNR and CDR2 is FQNEAQ (reference sequence). The CDR3 is made up of 14 amino acids. The CDR3 reads CASSFAGRRYGYTF. The CDR3 DNA reads TGTGCCAGCAGCTTCGCTGGGAGGAGGTATGGCTACACCTTC.

J is TRBJ2-5 and V is TRBV27; D uncertain. CDR1 and CDR2 from the germline V gene are MNHEY and SMNVEV (reference sequence). V was cut by 5 bases and J by 11 bases, with 12 bases left in between. This CDR3 contains 11 residues. The chain's CDR3 is CASSHNYLQYF. The CDR3 region has the DNA TGTGCCAGCAGTCATAACTACCTGCAGTACTTC.

Concerning this clone itself: One junction end disagrees with the germline gene, perhaps due to a read error. The V call is TRBV19, the J call TRBJ1-1, with D perhaps TRBD1 (5 bases). The germline gives CDR1 LNHDA, CDR2 SQIVND (reference sequence). The CDR3 runs to 12 residues. The CDR3 reads CASSIVPSDRYF. The CDR3 DNA follows: TGTGCCAGTAGTATAGTCCCTTCTGACAGATACTTT.

In nucleotides, the CDR3 is TGTGCCAGCAGCTCGACAGGGGAAAGGTTCGAAAAACTGTTTTTT. Translation: CASSSTGERFEKLFF. The chain is built from TRBV7-2 and TRBJ1-4, with 8 positions matching TRBD1. The CDR3 runs 15 residues. Germline V gene data show CDR1 as SGHTA and CDR2 as FQGNSA. Trimming cost V 4 bases and J 8 bases; bases outside gene matches: 9.

The chain uses TRBV2 and TRBJ1-1, with TRBD1 matching 9 bases. The V gene end was trimmed by 6 bases and the J gene end by 5 bases; junction bases not matched to a gene: 10. Germline CDR1 reads SNHLY; CDR2 reads FYNNEI. CDR3 length: 15 residues. Here the CDR3 reads CASRVQGATSTEAFF. As DNA, the CDR3 is TGTGCCAGCAGGGTACAGGGGGCTACTTCTACTGAAGCTTTCTTT.

The chain uses TRBV18 and TRBJ1-2; 9 positions match TRBD1. V dropped 1 base and J dropped 4; count of bases not matched to a gene: 4. CDR1 and CDR2 (germline): KGHSH, LQKENI. The CDR3 covers 15 residues. The CDR3 DNA follows: TGTGCCAGCTCACCACGGACAGGGGACAGCTATGGCTACACCTTC. It codes for CASSPRTGDSYGYTF. The full variable domain, completed using reference TRBV18 and TRBJ1-2, is NAGVMQNPRHLVRRRGQEARLRCSPMKGHSHVYWYRQLPEEGLKFMVYLQKENIIDESGMPKERFSAEFPKEGPSILRIQQVVRGDSAAYFCASSPRTGDSYGYTFGSGTRLTVV.

This clone has just a few counts. V usage is TRBV9 and J usage is TRBJ2-7, with 8 bases that match TRBD1. The trim removed 2 bases at V and 5 bases at J, leaving 6 bases unmatched. CDR1 and CDR2 (germline): SGDLS, YYNGEE. This CDR3 contains 14 residues. For the CDR3, the DNA is TGTGCCAGCAGCGTGGGATTACAGGGGGACGAGCAGTACTTC. This codes for CASSVGLQGDEQYF.

The chain couples TRBV6-5 to TRBJ2-7, with TRBD1 identical over 7 bases. CDR3 size: 14 residues. In germline, CDR1 is MNHEY, CDR2 SVGAGI. Germline trimming cut 5 bases from V and 1 base from J; bases unmatched to any gene: 5. The CDR3 region has the DNA TGTGCCAGCAGTGCAATACAGGGGTCCTACGAGCAGTACTTC. Translating it yields CASSAIQGSYEQYF.

The chain recombines TRBV19 with TRBJ2-3, with 8 bases fitting TRBD1. The CDR3 runs to 17 residues. V lost 5 bases, J lost 0 bases, and 10 bases stayed unmatched. Germline-derived CDR1 and CDR2 are LNHDA and SQIVND (reference sequence). CDR3 DNA sequence: TGTGCCAGTAGTCTTCGGACAGGGACTTTAAGCACAGATACGCAGTATTTT. It encodes CASSLRTGTLSTDTQYF.

J is TRBJ1-4 and V is TRBV7-8; 9 bases match TRBD1. Germline V gene data show CDR1 as SGHVS and CDR2 as FQNEAQ. This CDR3 is 14 amino acids long. J gave up 8 bases and V 5 bases, and 6 bases lay outside the gene matches. The DNA of the CDR3 is TGTGCCAGCAGCACAGCCGGGACAGGGGAAAAACTGTTTTTT. It translates to CASSTAGTGEKLFF.

V usage is TRBV11-2 and J usage is TRBJ1-5; 8 bases match TRBD1. The CDR3 totals 16 residues. CDR1 and CDR2 (germline): SGHAT, FQNNGV. Trimming cost V 5 bases and J 1 base; bases outside gene matches: 7. CDR3 DNA sequence: TGTGCCAGCAGCCCTACAGGGGGAAGGAGCAATCAGCCCCAGCATTTT. Its protein is CASSPTGGRSNQPQHF.

The V gene is TRBV19, the J gene TRBJ1-5; unclear D gene. Looked up from germline, CDR1 is LNHDA and CDR2 is SQIVND (reference sequence). Trimming removed 3 bases from V and 4 bases from J, with 13 bases in between. CDR3 size: 15 residues. The chain's CDR3 is CASSIGDYVNQPQHF. In DNA, the CDR3 is TGTGCCAGTAGTATCGGAGATTATGTTAATCAGCCCCAGCATTTT.

The gene calls are TRBV7-2 and TRBJ2-5; a weak D match, TRBD2 (6 bases). The CDR3 is 15 residues long. Between the trimmed V and J ends, which lost 3 bases and 4 bases, there was a span of 15 bases. CDR1 and CDR2 (germline): SGHTA, FQGNSA. The CDR3 sequence: CASSLIRGSRETQYF. CDR3 DNA: TGTGCCAGCAGCTTGATTCGGGGGTCCCGAGAGACCCAGTACTTC.